This entry lists 17 T cell receptor beta chains sequenced from one sample in a study of neurological immune-mediated disorders. TCRdb reprocessed the 5' RACE reads via MiXCR and lists one record per CDR3 protein. The sample holds roughly 80,000 distinct CDR3 sequences, approximately 10% seen once. Sequencing input: PBMCs. Receptor source: a middle-aged man in good health.

This clonotype was picked up many times. The chain has TRBV27 and TRBJ2-5; D is tentatively TRBD1 or TRBD2 (5 bases each). The germline V and J ends were trimmed by 4 bases and 4 bases, with 16 bases remaining between them. Germline V CDR1 and CDR2: MNHEY, SMNVEV (reference sequence). The length of the CDR3 is 15 residues. The CDR3 sequence: CASSSGGSFPETQYF. CDR3 bases: TGTGCCAGCAGTTCTGGGGGTAGTTTCCCAGAGACCCAGTACTTC.

Worth noting for this clonotype: This sequence may be a read error, since a much larger clone differs from it by one base. CDR3 bases: TGCGACAGCAGCTTGTACGGGAACACCGGGGAGCTGTTTTTT. This sequence encodes CDSSLYGNTGELFF. This chain uses TRBV5-1 with TRBJ2-2; D ambiguous. CDR3 length equals 14 residues. Germline CDR1 SGHRS, CDR2 YFSETQ.

The count of this clonotype is one. An end of the junction does not agree with germline; a read error may underlie this. The chain joins TRBV7-2 to TRBJ2-1; the D gene is possibly TRBD1 (6 bases). Germline V gene data show CDR1 as SGHTA and CDR2 as FQGNSA. The CDR3 runs to 15 residues. In DNA form, the CDR3 reads TGTGCCAGCAGCGTTGACAGGCGCCGATACAATGAGCAGATCTTC. Residues: CASSVDRRRYNEQIF.

This clonotype was seen ten or more times. The chain carries TRBV29-1 and TRBJ1-4, with D perhaps matching TRBD1 (6 bases). The CDR3 extends over 13 amino acids. Germline loops: CDR1 SQVTM, CDR2 ANQGSEA. V was pared by 3 bases and J by 5 bases, with 10 bases between. The CDR3 region is CSVETGHNEKLFF. CDR3 DNA: TGCAGCGTTGAGACAGGACACAATGAAAAACTGTTTTTT.

This clonotype has at least ten counts. This chain links TRBV7-3 with TRBJ2-5; D may correspond to TRBD1 or TRBD2 (5 bases each). The CDR3 sequence is 15 residues long. Trimming shortened V by 0 bases and J by 4 bases, and 12 bases separated the two germline ends. Germline V CDR1 and CDR2: SGHTA, FQGTGA. This CDR3 reads CASSLTGPGTETQYF. The CDR3 DNA reads TGTGCCAGCAGCTTAACCGGGCCGGGGACAGAGACCCAGTACTTC.

On this clonotype: A much larger clone lies one base from this, so it may be a read error. This chain links TRBV7-2 with TRBJ1-1; D ambiguous. CDR3 length: 13 amino acids. V was cut by 8 bases and J by 1 base, with 11 bases left in between. The V gene's germline CDR1 is SGHTA and CDR2 FQGNSA. DNA for the CDR3: TGTGCCAGCGGCTGGCGGGGGAACACTGAAGCTTTCTTT. It specifies CASGWRGNTEAFF.

This clonotype was seen repeatedly, ten times or more. The rearrangement uses TRBV29-1 and TRBJ1-2, with 8 bases identical to TRBD1. The germline gives CDR1 SQVTM, CDR2 ANQGSEA. The V and J ends lost 1 base and 5 bases, in that order; junction bases with no gene match: 6. The CDR3 sequence is 14 residues long. The CDR3 here is CSVEGTGRNYGYTF. DNA for the CDR3: TGCAGCGTTGAAGGGACAGGGAGGAATTATGGCTACACCTTC.

This clonotype was detected many times. The chain employs TRBV5-1 and TRBJ2-2, with 9 nucleotides matching TRBD1. The CDR3 runs to 15 residues. The germline V gene encodes CDR1 SGHRS and CDR2 YFSETQ. Trimming at V came to 1 base and at J to 6 bases, leaving 4 bases not matched to a gene. The CDR3 loop reads CASSLKGQGSGELFF. CDR3 DNA sequence: TGCGCCAGCAGCTTGAAGGGACAGGGATCCGGGGAGCTGTTTTTT.

This clonotype was detected many times. The J gene is TRBJ2-3, the V gene TRBV20-1; 15 bases are a match to TRBD2. The CDR3 is made up of 17 amino acids. Looked up from germline, CDR1 is DFQATT and CDR2 is SNEGSKA (reference sequence). V trimming: 6 bases; J trimming: 2 bases; junction bases outside the gene matches: 9. CDR3 sequence: CSATARTSGGDTDTQYF. The CDR3 nucleotides read TGCAGTGCCACCGCCCGGACTAGCGGGGGGGACACAGATACGCAGTATTTT.

Concerning this clonotype itself: A read error is possible here, since a much larger clone lies one base away. This chain links TRBV7-2 with TRBJ2-2; D is perhaps TRBD2 (5 bases). The CDR3 runs 16 residues. Germline V gene sequence: CDR1 SGHTA, CDR2 FQGNSA. The CDR3 here is CASSFAPSGNTGELLF. DNA for the CDR3: TGTGCCAGCAGCTTCGCCCCTTCGGGAAACACCGGGGAGCTGCTTTTT.

This clonotype was found many times. The chain joins TRBV7-9 to TRBJ2-2; D may be TRBD1 or TRBD2 (5 bases each). Trimming left V 1 base short and J 7 bases short, with 16 bases between. CDR3 length equals 16 residues. Germline V gene data show CDR1 as SEHNR and CDR2 as FQNEAQ (reference sequence). In DNA, the CDR3 is TGTGCCAGCAGCTTAGTACTAGGGGCGCATGACGGGGAGCTGTTTTTT. Protein product: CASSLVLGAHDGELFF.

This clonotype showed up many times. The chain carries TRBV28 and TRBJ2-1; D may be TRBD1 or TRBD2 (5 bases each). The length of the CDR3 is 15 residues. Deletions cut 4 bases from V and 7 bases from J, with 17 bases between. The germline V gene encodes CDR1 MDHEN and CDR2 SYDVKM. The CDR3 DNA follows: TGTGCCAGCAGTTCCGGGGCAGGGTATTCGAATGAGCAGTTCTTC. It codes for CASSSGAGYSNEQFF.

This clonotype was seen at least ten times. The CDR3 bases are TGCAGTGCTAGTCCCCACGCAGCGAGCCGCACAGATACGCAGTATTTT. Its protein product is CSASPHAASRTDTQYF. The gene calls are TRBV20-1 and TRBJ2-3; D is ambiguous. The V gene's germline CDR1 is DFQATT and CDR2 SNEGSKA (reference sequence). V lost 3 bases, J lost 1 base, and 17 bases lay in between. This CDR3 spans 16 amino acids.

This clonotype was recorded many times. The chain uses TRBV10-1 and TRBJ2-1; 7 nucleotides agree with TRBD2. The germline CDR1 and CDR2 sequences are WNHNN and SYGVQD (reference sequence). CDR3 length: 12 amino acids. Losses at the gene ends were 5 bases for V and 5 bases for J; bases not matched to a gene: 0. The CDR3 nucleotides read TGCGCCAGCAGTCGGGGGGACAATGAGCAGTTCTTC. Its translation: CASSRGDNEQFF.

This clonotype occurred many times. This rearrangement joins TRBV5-1 to TRBJ2-7; TRBD1 aligns across 9 bases. Per the germline V gene, CDR1 is SGHRS and CDR2 is YFSETQ. The CDR3 has 18 residues. After removal of 4 bases from V and 0 bases from J, the junction contained 14 bases not matched to a gene. In DNA form, the CDR3 reads TGCGCCAGCAGCCACCGGGACAGGGCCCCCTTTTCCTCCTACGAGCAGTACTTC. Protein sequence: CASSHRDRAPFSSYEQYF.

Many counts were recorded for this clonotype. V usage is TRBV12-3 or TRBV12-4 and J usage is TRBJ2-5; TRBD2 matches 11 bases. V trimming: 6 bases; J trimming: 2 bases; junction bases outside the gene matches: 8. The CDR3 extends over 16 amino acids. CDR3 amino acids: CASRFSGGAGQETQYF. The CDR3 DNA is TGTGCCAGCAGATTTAGCGGGGGGGCGGGGCAAGAGACCCAGTACTTC.

This sequence joins TRBV5-1 and TRBJ2-7, with 7 positions matching TRBD1. The CDR3 runs 14 residues. V lost 4 bases and J lost 5; bases outside the gene matches: 9. CDR1 SGHRS and CDR2 YFSETQ come from the germline V gene. CDR3 DNA sequence: TGCGCCAGCAGCCAAAACCGACAGGGCCACGAGCAGTACTTC. It translates to CASSQNRQGHEQYF. Variable domain in full (rest from reference TRBV5-1 and TRBJ2-7): KAGVTQTPRYLIKTRGQQVTLSCSPISGHRSVSWYQQTPGQGLQFLFEYFSETQRNKGNFPGRFSGRQFSNSRSEMNVSTLELGDSALYLCASSQNRQGHEQYFGPGTRLTVT.